Included here is one T cell receptor beta chain sequence, with context. Original handling: Nucleated cell number was recorded as an estimate derived from reference gene primer amplification. The repertoire was sequenced with immunoSEQ multiplex PCR; TCRdb's copy has only in-frame clones and lacks some. V and J calls and clone size are given by that table; D and trimming were obtained from the DNA. The sample has around 400,000 clones; about 87% are singletons. This entry comes from a study of blood T cell repertoires in COVID-19. Study information: Samples representing acute and convalescent COVID-19 were sourced from the United States, Italy and Spain. T cells, B-cell-depleted T cells, or PBMCs provided the cDNA or gDNA that served as material.

Patients at the Seattle site were enrolled during active infection and followed longitudinally. Trimming shortened V by 5 bases and J by 8 bases, and 12 bases separated the two germline ends. CDR1 is SQVTM and CDR2 is ANQGSEA in the germline V gene. The CDR3 is made up of 11 amino acids. The chain is built from TRBV29-1 and TRBJ1-2, with D maybe TRBD1 (5 bases). The sequence was obtained from a woman aged 55 to 70 with COVID-19, enrolled during active disease. Sequenced input: peripheral blood. The CDR3 loop reads CSVMTGGGYTF. DNA for the CDR3: TGCAGCGTTATGACGGGGGGAGGCTACACCTTC.